The rows below give T cell receptor beta chains drawn from one sample of a study of shared clonotypes between healthy human individuals. Profiling relied on immunoSEQ multiplex PCR, and the TCRdb table lists in-frame clones only, not all of them. Of roughly 2.5 million clones in the sample, approximately 90% were seen once. The sample consisted of naive CD4+ T cells sorted from blood. These receptor sequences come from a man in his late teens or twenties in good health. Both conserved end residues are part of each CDR3. D genes are given only for firm matches. The listing skips clone size in some rows; elsewhere it reads once, few, many or a size class.

CDR3 DNA,CDR3 protein,V gene,clone size,D gene,J gene
TGTGCCAGCAGCCGGGACAGGGTCCAAAAGGGAAACATTCAGTACTTC,CASSRDRVQKGNIQYF,TRBV7-9,NA,TRBD1,TRBJ2-4
TGTGGCTCCGGGGCAGGCTACCAGCCCCAGCATTTT,CGSGAGYQPQHF,TRBV6-6,NA,NA,TRBJ1-5
TGTGCCAGCAGCTTCTGGGAGCGCGAGCAGTACTTC,CASSFWEREQYF,TRBV5-5,NA,NA,TRBJ2-7
TGCAGCGTTGATGACTGGGGGAGCGGGAACTCCTACGAGCAGTACTTC,CSVDDWGSGNSYEQYF,TRBV29-1,NA,TRBD2,TRBJ2-7
TGTGCCTGGAGCTCCGGGGCCCTGGAGTGGACTGAAGCTTTCTTT,CAWSSGALEWTEAFF,TRBV30,NA,NA,TRBJ1-1
TGTGCCAGCAGCTTTTGGGCCAGGGGGTACCAAGAGACCCAGTACTTC,CASSFWARGYQETQYF,TRBV5-6,NA,TRBD1,TRBJ2-5
TGCGCCAGCAGCTTATCCCAGCTAAGCACCGGGGAGCTGTTTTTT,CASSLSQLSTGELFF,TRBV5-1,NA,NA,TRBJ2-2
TGCGCCAGCAGCTTGTCTCCGGGGGTGGAGACCCAGTACTTC,CASSLSPGVETQYF,TRBV5-1,NA,NA,TRBJ2-5
TGTGCCAGCAGTGATCCAGAGACTGAAGCTTTCTTT,CASSDPETEAFF,TRBV6-1,NA,NA,TRBJ1-1
TGTGCCAGTAAAGAGACAGGGCTAGTTGCTGAAGCTTTCTTT,CASKETGLVAEAFF,TRBV19,NA,TRBD1,TRBJ1-1
TGTGCCAGCAGTACCCGGGACAAGCAGTATTTT,CASSTRDKQYF,TRBV28,NA,NA,TRBJ2-3
TGTGCCAGCAGCTTAGTTGCGGGAGGGGTTCAAGAGACCCAGTACTTC,CASSLVAGGVQETQYF,TRBV11-2,NA,TRBD2,TRBJ2-5
TGTGCCAGCAGCTTTTTCGGGGGCCATGCCCCTAATCAGCCCCAGCATTTT,CASSFFGGHAPNQPQHF,TRBV5-6,NA,NA,TRBJ1-5
TGTGCCAGCATCATGCAAGGGAGCACAGATACGCAGTATTTT,CASIMQGSTDTQYF,TRBV5-4,NA,NA,TRBJ2-3
TGTGCCAGCACCCGGGACAGGGGGCACACCGGGGAGCTGTTTTTT,CASTRDRGHTGELFF,TRBV28,NA,TRBD1,TRBJ2-2
TGTGCCAGCAGCGTAGCGGGGACGACTAATGAAAAACTGTTTTTT,CASSVAGTTNEKLFF,TRBV9,NA,NA,TRBJ1-4
TGTGCCGTGGCTGCACCGAGCTCTGGAAACACCATATATTTT,CAVAAPSSGNTIYF,TRBV30,NA,NA,TRBJ1-3
TGCGCCAGCAGCCAAGTTCCCAGCCTGAACACTGAAGCTTTCTTT,CASSQVPSLNTEAFF,TRBV4-1,once,NA,TRBJ1-1
TGTGCCAGCAGCTACGGACAATACGCGCAGTATTTT,CASSYGQYAQYF,TRBV7-2,NA,NA,TRBJ2-3
TGTGCCAGCAGCCCGGGACTAGCGGTCACAGATACGCAGTATTTT,CASSPGLAVTDTQYF,TRBV5-5,NA,TRBD2,TRBJ2-3
TGTGCCTCCAACAAGGGGGGCCTACGCTACGAGCAGTACTTC,CASNKGGLRYEQYF,TRBV21-1,once,NA,TRBJ2-7
TGTGCCAGCAGTGAAGCGCCGGGGGACCCGAGCAATCAGCCCCAGCATTTT,CASSEAPGDPSNQPQHF,TRBV6-1,NA,NA,TRBJ1-5
TGTGCCAGCAGCTTCCACTTCTCGGGGATCGGGCAGCCCCAGCATTTT,CASSFHFSGIGQPQHF,TRBV13,NA,NA,TRBJ1-5
TGTGCCAGCAGTTACGACCGACAGACACCCCTCCACTTT,CASSYDRQTPLHF,TRBV6-5,NA,NA,TRBJ1-6
TGTGCCAGCAGTTACCGGACAGGGGGGAACAATGAGCAGTTCTTC,CASSYRTGGNNEQFF,TRBV6-5,NA,TRBD1,TRBJ2-1
TGTGCCAGCAGTGAAGACACAGGGCCAGGCACTGAAGCTTTCTTT,CASSEDTGPGTEAFF,TRBV25-1,NA,NA,TRBJ1-1
TGTGCCAGCAGCCTGGGGGCTAGCGGGAGCCCAGATACGCAGTATTTT,CASSLGASGSPDTQYF,TRBV11-3,NA,TRBD2,TRBJ2-3
TGTGCCAGCAGCTTGGACGGGAAATACGAGCAGTACTTC,CASSLDGKYEQYF,TRBV5-4,NA,NA,TRBJ2-7
TGTGCCAGTACCCGTAATGCCGGGGAGCTGTTTTTT,CASTRNAGELFF,TRBV19,NA,NA,TRBJ2-2
TGTGCCAGCAGTGGTTTAACCCGGGCCCAGGAGTTC,CASSGLTRAQEF,TRBV25-1,NA,NA,TRBJ1-2
TGTGCCAGCCGGGGCGGAGGGGACGGCTACACCTTC,CASRGGGDGYTF,TRBV6-1,NA,NA,TRBJ1-2
TGTGCCTGGAGTGGTGGGATTGCTAACTATGGCTGCACCTTC,CAWSGGIANYGCTF,TRBV30,NA,NA,TRBJ1-2
TGTGCCAGCAGTGAAGCTGGGAGCTCTGGGGCCAACGTCCTGACTTTC,CASSEAGSSGANVLTF,TRBV2,NA,NA,TRBJ2-6
TGTGCCATCCGGACCGGGACAGAGGATTCACCCCTCCACTTT,CAIRTGTEDSPLHF,TRBV10-3,once,TRBD1,TRBJ1-6
TGTGCCACCAGCAGAGAAGGTGATATTGAAAAACTGTTTTTT,CATSREGDIEKLFF,TRBV15,NA,NA,TRBJ1-4
TGTGCCAGCAGCCGGGGACAGGGGGCGTCCTACGAGCAGTACTTC,CASSRGQGASYEQYF,TRBV5-4,NA,TRBD1,TRBJ2-7
TGTGCCAGCAGCTTATATGGAGGAGCGGGAGGGGAGACCCAGTACTTC,CASSLYGGAGGETQYF,TRBV7-2,NA,TRBD2,TRBJ2-5
TGCAGCCCGTGGGCGTACGAGCAGTACTTC,CSPWAYEQYF,TRBV29-1,once,NA,TRBJ2-7
TGTGCCAGCAGCTTGGGACAGGGGGTTCAGCCCCAGCATTTT,CASSLGQGVQPQHF,TRBV7-2,few,TRBD1,TRBJ1-5